The sequence of this T cell receptor beta chain was determined in a study of OX40 agonist ivuxolimab in advanced cancers. Measured with immunoSEQ multiplex PCR; TCRdb has only the in-frame clones, and not every one. Altogether around 80,000 clones are present, approximately 83% being singletons, with the ten largest covering 3.1%. The germline CDR1 and CDR2 sequences are SNHLY and FYNNEI. The V and J ends lost 6 bases and 1 base, in that order; junction bases with no gene match: 8. This CDR3 is built from 15 residues. The sequencing here drew on CD4+ or CD8+ T cells sorted from blood, taken in a trial of the OX40 agonist ivuxolimab. The genes are TRBV2 and TRBJ1-2; 7 nucleotides agree with TRBD1. This receptor was taken from an adult with an advanced solid tumor such as melanoma, head and neck, liver or kidney cancer. The CDR3 nucleotides are TGTGCCAGCAGCCCGTCCGGGACAGATAACTATGGCTACACCTTC. Its protein product is CASSPSGTDNYGYTF.